A selection of T cell receptor beta chains follows, all from one sample in a study of blood T cell repertoires in COVID-19. Sequenced by immunoSEQ multiplex PCR; TCRdb stores in-frame clones only, minus some. The repertoire has approximately 250,000 clones, approximately 91% of them found once; the top ten carry more than 0.65%. Material: peripheral blood. The receptors stem from a man between 25 and 39 years old with COVID-19, enrolled during active disease. The CDR3 runs from the conserved cysteine through the conserved F or W. The order of the fields is V gene, clone size, J gene, D gene, CDR3 DNA, CDR3 protein. D genes are given only for firm matches. Size tells how often a clone was seen (once, few, many) or the class of an expanded clone, and some rows leave it out.

TRBV10-1	-	TRBJ2-5	TRBD2	TGCGCCAGCAGTGGAGGGACTAGCGGGGGTCTAGAGACCCAGTACTTC	CASSGGTSGGLETQYF
TRBV19	-	TRBJ2-1	-	TGTGCCAGTAGTATAGTGTGGGGGCGAAATGAGCAGTTCTTC	CASSIVWGRNEQFF
TRBV5-4	-	TRBJ2-3	-	TGTGCCAGCACCCGGGGAGGGGGGTCCACAGATACGCAGTATTTT	CASTRGGGSTDTQYF
TRBV5-4	-	TRBJ2-1	TRBD1	TGTGCCAGCAGCACAGACAGGGGGGTGAGGAATGAGCAGTTCTTC	CASSTDRGVRNEQFF
TRBV18	-	TRBJ1-2	TRBD1	TGTGCCAGCTCACCTACAGGGGTAGGCGGCTACACCTTC	CASSPTGVGGYTF
TRBV5-5	-	TRBJ2-2	TRBD2	TGTGCCAGCAGCTTGGGGCTAGCGGGGGTCGGGGAGCTGTTTTTT	CASSLGLAGVGELFF
TRBV20-1	-	TRBJ2-7	TRBD2	TGCAGTGCTAGTAGCGGGGGCCACTACGAGCAGTACTTC	CSASSGGHYEQYF
TRBV19	-	TRBJ1-1	TRBD1	TGTGCCAGTAGTATCCGACAGGGGTGGGCTGAAGCTTTCTTT	CASSIRQGWAEAFF
TRBV7-6	-	TRBJ1-3	-	TGTGCCAGCAGCTTAGGGGGGCGAGGGGCTGGAAACACCATATATTTT	CASSLGGRGAGNTIYF
TRBV5-5	-	TRBJ2-2	TRBD1	TGTGCCAGCAGCTTGGGATTCGGGACAGGGAACACCGGGGAGCTGTTTTTT	CASSLGFGTGNTGELFF
TRBV6-6	-	TRBJ1-5	TRBD1	TGTGCCAGCAGTTACAGACAGGGCGGCAATCAGCCCCAGCATTTT	CASSYRQGGNQPQHF
TRBV12-3/TRBV12-4	-	TRBJ1-2	-	TGTGCCAGCAGTCCCCGACAGGACTATGGCTACACCTTC	CASSPRQDYGYTF
TRBV1	few	TRBJ2-7	-	TGCACCAGCAGCCAAGTTTGGACCAGGACGGGACACAACTACGAGCAGTACTTC	CTSSQVWTRTGHNYEQYF
TRBV4-1	-	TRBJ1-5	-	TGCGCCAGCAGCCAGGGCGGTACGGGCAGGGACAATCAGCCCCAGCATTTT	CASSQGGTGRDNQPQHF
TRBV12-2	-	TRBJ2-2	-	TGTGCAAGTCGCTACCCCGGGACTAGCCCCACCGGGGAGCTGTTTTTT	CASRYPGTSPTGELFF
TRBV10-3	-	TRBJ1-5	-	TGTGCCATCAGTGAGTCAATAAGGGGAAGTCAGCCCCAGCATTTT	CAISESIRGSQPQHF
TRBV9	-	TRBJ2-1	-	TGTGCCAGCAGCGTAGCGAGAAGCTCCTACAATGAGCAGTTCTTC	CASSVARSSYNEQFF
TRBV12-5	-	TRBJ2-2	TRBD1	TGTGCTAGTGGTTTGGGACAGGGATGGGCCGGGGAGCTGTTTTTT	CASGLGQGWAGELFF
TRBV7-9	-	TRBJ2-1	-	TGTGCCAGCAGCGTCCACAGCGGGTCCTACAATGAGCAGTTCTTC	CASSVHSGSYNEQFF
TRBV6-6	-	TRBJ2-5	-	TGTGCCAGCAAGGTCACAGGGCCGAGGGAGACCCAGTACTTC	CASKVTGPRETQYF
TRBV2	-	TRBJ1-6	-	TGTGCCAGCATCTTGGGGGCTTTATCACCCCTCCACTTT	CASILGALSPLHF
TRBV5-1	few	TRBJ1-2	-	TGCGCCAGCAGCTTGTCAGAATCTTATGGCTACACCTTC	CASSLSESYGYTF
TRBV5-1	-	TRBJ1-6	-	TGCGCCAGCAGCTTGGGATCGACAGAATATAATTCACCCCTCCACTTT	CASSLGSTEYNSPLHF
TRBV5-1	-	TRBJ1-1	-	TGCGCCAGCAGCTTTGACCCTAGGGGGAGGAACACTGAAGCTTTCTTT	CASSFDPRGRNTEAFF
TRBV11-2	-	TRBJ2-7	TRBD1	TGTGCCAGCAGCTCAAATCAAGGACAGGGCTACGAGCAGTACTTC	CASSSNQGQGYEQYF
TRBV27	-	TRBJ2-6	-	TGTGCCAGCAGTGGCAGGGGCGTCTCTGGGGCCAACGTCCTGACTTTC	CASSGRGVSGANVLTF
TRBV3-1/TRBV3-2	-	TRBJ2-5	TRBD2	TGTGCCAGCAGCCAAGTCGGGGGGGGGACCCAGTACTTC	CASSQVGGGTQYF
TRBV28	-	TRBJ1-5	-	TGTGCCAGCAGTTTCGGCAGGGGCCGCAATCAGCCCCAGCATTTT	CASSFGRGRNQPQHF
TRBV13	-	TRBJ2-3	-	TGTGCCAGCAGCATAACGCAGGGGCTGGGCACAGATACGCAGTATTTT	CASSITQGLGTDTQYF
TRBV5-1	once	TRBJ2-7	-	TGCGCCAGCAGCTTGGCGGGGGAGAGCTTCTACGAGCAGTACTTC	CASSLAGESFYEQYF
TRBV7-9	-	TRBJ2-7	-	TGTGCCAGCAGCCCAGCCTACGAGCAGTACTTC	CASSPAYEQYF
TRBV5-1	-	TRBJ2-1	-	TGCGCCAGCAGCTTGGCCAGAGGAAGTGAGCAGTTCTTC	CASSLARGSEQFF
TRBV2	-	TRBJ2-1	TRBD1	TGTGCCAGCGGACCGGACAGGGGGCATCTCAATGAGCAGTTCTTC	CASGPDRGHLNEQFF
TRBV29-1	-	TRBJ1-2	TRBD1	TGCAGCGTTGAAGCCGGGACAGGGAGGGGATATGGCTACACCTTC	CSVEAGTGRGYGYTF
TRBV5-1	-	TRBJ1-6	-	TGCGCCAGCAGAGACAGTGGGAATTCACCCCTCCACTTT	CASRDSGNSPLHF
TRBV10-2	-	TRBJ1-5	-	TGCGCCAGCAGTGAGCGGGGTAGCAATCAGCCCCAGCATTTT	CASSERGSNQPQHF
TRBV6-5	few	TRBJ1-5	-	TGTGCCAGCAGTTCCCGGGGAGACAATCAGCCCCAGCATTTT	CASSSRGDNQPQHF
TRBV10-3	-	TRBJ2-5	TRBD2	TGTGCCATCAGTGAGTCACTAGCGGGGGGTTTCCAAGAGACCCAGTACTTC	CAISESLAGGFQETQYF
TRBV27	-	TRBJ1-2	TRBD1	TGTGCCAGCAGTCCCCGGACAGGGCTTAACTATGGCTACACCTTC	CASSPRTGLNYGYTF
TRBV30	-	TRBJ1-4	-	TGTGCCTGGAGTGTACAGGGTGACGAAAAACTGTTTTTT	CAWSVQGDEKLFF